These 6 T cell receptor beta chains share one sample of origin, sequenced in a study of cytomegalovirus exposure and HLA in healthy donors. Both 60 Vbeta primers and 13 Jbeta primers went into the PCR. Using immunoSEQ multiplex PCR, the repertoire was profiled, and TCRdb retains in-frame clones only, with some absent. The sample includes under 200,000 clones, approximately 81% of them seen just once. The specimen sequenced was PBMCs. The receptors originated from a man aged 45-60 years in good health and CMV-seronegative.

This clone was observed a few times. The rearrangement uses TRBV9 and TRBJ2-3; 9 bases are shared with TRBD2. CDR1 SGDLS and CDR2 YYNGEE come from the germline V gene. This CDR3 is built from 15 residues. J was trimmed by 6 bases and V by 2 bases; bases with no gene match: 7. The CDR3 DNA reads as TGTGCCAGCAGCGTCCGCGGGGGGGCACGGGATACGCAGTATTTT. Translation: CASSVRGGARDTQYF.

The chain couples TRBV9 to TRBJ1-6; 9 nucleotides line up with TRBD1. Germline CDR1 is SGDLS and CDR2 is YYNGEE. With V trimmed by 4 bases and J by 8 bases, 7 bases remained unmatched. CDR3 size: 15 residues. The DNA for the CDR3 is TGTGCCAGCAGCCCGGGACAGGGTAGGGATTCACCCCTCCACTTT. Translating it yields CASSPGQGRDSPLHF.

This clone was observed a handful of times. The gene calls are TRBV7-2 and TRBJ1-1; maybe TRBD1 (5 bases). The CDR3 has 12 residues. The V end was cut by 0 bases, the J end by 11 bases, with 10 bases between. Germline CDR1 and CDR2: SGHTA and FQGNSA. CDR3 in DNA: TGTGCCAGCAGCTTAGCGCGGGGCAGGGCTTTCTTT. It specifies CASSLARGRAFF.

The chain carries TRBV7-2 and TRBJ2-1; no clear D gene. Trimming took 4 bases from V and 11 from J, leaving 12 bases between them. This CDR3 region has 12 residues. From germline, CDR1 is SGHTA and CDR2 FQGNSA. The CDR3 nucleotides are TGTGCCAGCAGCTCCCTAATATACCAGCAGTTCTTC. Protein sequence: CASSSLIYQQFF.

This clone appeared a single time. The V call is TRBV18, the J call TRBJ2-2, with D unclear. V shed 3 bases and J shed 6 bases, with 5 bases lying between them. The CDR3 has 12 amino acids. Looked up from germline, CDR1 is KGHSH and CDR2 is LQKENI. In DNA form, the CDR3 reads TGTGCCAGCTCACCCTACTCCGGGGAGCTGTTTTTT. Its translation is CASSPYSGELFF.

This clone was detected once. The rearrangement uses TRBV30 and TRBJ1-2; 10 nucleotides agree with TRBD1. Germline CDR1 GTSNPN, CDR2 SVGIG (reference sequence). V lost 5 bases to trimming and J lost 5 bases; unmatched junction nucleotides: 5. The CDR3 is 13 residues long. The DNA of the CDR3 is TGTGCCTGGGGGACAGGGGAGTGGTATGGCTACACCTTC. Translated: CAWGTGEWYGYTF.